The clone carrying this T cell receptor beta chain was picked up one time. Its antigen is not known. Amplification used 60 Vbeta primers and 13 Jbeta primers. Authors' analysis steps: The count from a later analysis was about 80 million unique TCR beta chains, some 10 million of them shared. Assay used: immunoSEQ multiplex PCR; TCRdb lists only in-frame clones, some missing. The DNA was the basis for D and trimming; V, J and clone size are from that table. Among fewer than 150,000 clones, about four fifths were seen once, and the ten largest hold 7.5% to 10%. This sample is part of a study of cytomegalovirus exposure and HLA in healthy donors. General study results and limits: A later analysis found that most CMV-associated TCR beta chains appeared HLA-restricted.

J gave up 8 bases and V 0 bases, and 9 bases lay outside the gene matches. This CDR3 comprises 16 residues. Germline V gene lookup returns CDR1 LNHNV and CDR2 YYDKDF (reference sequence). The sequence derives from a female donor in good health and CMV-seropositive. The rearrangement joins TRBV15 to TRBJ2-1; 8 bases agree with TRBD1. The sequencing input was PBMCs. The CDR3, as DNA: TGTGCCACCAGCAGAGATCCGAACAGGGGGTGGGATGAGCAGTTCTTC. Translating gives CATSRDPNRGWDEQFF.